Included here is one TCR beta chain sequence, with context. The antigen is not known. This CDR3 region has 17 residues. The germline CDR1 and CDR2 sequences are SGHVS and FNYEAQ. After removal of 5 bases from V and 1 base from J, the junction contained 8 bases not matched to a gene. Using immunoSEQ multiplex PCR, the repertoire was profiled, and TCRdb retains in-frame clones only, with some absent. The sample contains around 47,000 clones, over 65% of which appear only once. This sample is drawn from a study of OX40 agonist ivuxolimab in advanced cancers. Overall study findings and caveats: Normalized T-cell clonal expansion was also low in some nonresponders. There was clonal expansion of CD4+ and CD8+ blood T cells by week 6 at 0.1 to 3.0 mg/kg.

The V gene is TRBV7-6, the J gene TRBJ2-7; 13 positions agree with TRBD2. This receptor was taken from an adult with an advanced solid tumor such as melanoma, head and neck, liver or kidney cancer. The sample was CD4+ or CD8+ T cells sorted from blood, taken in a trial of the OX40 agonist ivuxolimab. CDR3 sequence: CASSPGLAGEMSYEQYF. The CDR3 DNA reads as TGTGCCAGCAGCCCCGGACTAGCGGGAGAGATGTCCTACGAGCAGTACTTC.